This entry lists 10 T cell receptor beta chains sequenced from one sample in a study of blood T cell repertoires in COVID-19. Clones were read by immunoSEQ multiplex PCR, and TCRdb kept only the in-frame ones, dropping some. The sample includes 130,000 to 150,000 clones, 80% of them seen just once. Sequences were obtained from peripheral blood. These receptors were taken from a man between 70 and 80 years old who had recovered from COVID-19.

This clone was seen only a few times. The V call is TRBV27, the J call TRBJ2-1; D perhaps matches TRBD1 (6 bases). This CDR3 contains 15 residues. V lost 5 bases to trimming and J lost 3 bases, with 14 bases between them. Germline loops: CDR1 MNHEY, CDR2 SMNVEV (reference sequence). The CDR3 sequence: CASSPQRTDYNEQFF. CDR3 DNA sequence: TGTGCCAGCAGTCCCCAACGGACAGACTACAATGAGCAGTTCTTC.

The V and J genes are TRBV6-5 and TRBJ1-3, with D possibly being TRBD1 (6 bases). This CDR3 spans 14 amino acids. Trimming pared 0 bases from V and 4 bases from J, leaving 7 bases between. Germline loops: CDR1 MNHEY, CDR2 SVGAGI. CDR3 region: CASSYSGQGNTIYF. The CDR3 DNA sequence: TGTGCCAGCAGTTACTCAGGACAGGGAAACACCATATATTTT.

This sequence joins TRBV6-5 and TRBJ2-1; 8 nucleotides align to TRBD2. Per the germline V gene, CDR1 is MNHEY and CDR2 is SVGAGI. The V gene end was trimmed by 2 bases and the J gene end by 6 bases; junction bases not matched to a gene: 9. The CDR3 runs to 16 residues. The CDR3 region has the DNA TGTGCCAGCAGTTACAGCCCAGCGGGAGCGTCCAATGAGCAGTTCTTC. Residues: CASSYSPAGASNEQFF.

V gene TRBV27 combines with J gene TRBJ2-3; 7 bases align to TRBD2. CDR1 is MNHEY, CDR2 SMNVEV, per germline (reference sequence). With V trimmed by 5 bases and J by 0 bases, 11 bases remained unmatched. This CDR3 is built from 17 residues. CDR3 in amino acids: CASSPRPYSGSTDTQYF. The CDR3 DNA sequence: TGTGCCAGCAGTCCGCGCCCCTATAGCGGGAGCACAGATACGCAGTATTTT.

J is TRBJ2-5 and V is TRBV7-2, with 8 nucleotides matching TRBD1. Germline V gene data show CDR1 as SGHTA and CDR2 as FQGNSA. The length of the CDR3 is 16 residues. The trim removed 1 base at V and 1 base at J, leaving 5 bases unmatched. In nucleotides, the CDR3 is TGTGCCAGCAGCTTAGTAGACAGGGGAATCCAAGAGACCCAGTACTTC. Translated: CASSLVDRGIQETQYF.

The V gene is TRBV7-5, the J gene TRBJ2-7; the table's TRBD1 call for D was not verified on the DNA. TRBV7-5 is a listed pseudogene. The CDR3 is 14 amino acids. The CDR3 nucleotides are TGTGCCAGAAGCGCCCGGGACAGATCCTACGAGCAGTACTTC. This gives the protein CARSARDRSYEQYF.

In this sample, this clone turned up once. The gene calls are TRBV30 and TRBJ2-2; 11 nucleotides match TRBD2. V trimming: 3 bases; J trimming: 5 bases; junction bases outside the gene matches: 8. The germline gives CDR1 GTSNPN, CDR2 SVGIG (reference sequence). CDR3 length: 16 residues. The CDR3 DNA is TGTGCCTGGAGAGAATACGGGACTAGCGGTACCGGGGAGCTGTTTTTT. This codes for CAWREYGTSGTGELFF.

The chain employs TRBV5-8 and TRBJ1-2; 8 bases are shared with TRBD1. J was trimmed by 7 bases and V by 0 bases; bases with no gene match: 2. This CDR3 is built from 13 residues. Germline CDR1 and CDR2: SGHTS and YDEGEE. Written as DNA, the CDR3 is TGTGCCAGCAGCTTGGGCAGGGGGCTTGGCTACACCTTC. Its protein is CASSLGRGLGYTF.

V and J are TRBV7-2 and TRBJ2-7; a possible D gene is TRBD2 (6 bases). Trimming removed 5 bases from V and 3 bases from J, with 17 bases in between. Germline CDR1 and CDR2: SGHTA and FQGNSA. The CDR3 spans 15 residues. The CDR3 is CASSLRGGAGYEQYF. CDR3 coding DNA: TGTGCCAGCAGCCTGCGGGGCGGGGCGGGCTACGAGCAGTACTTC.

This clone appeared once. V and J are TRBV5-1 and TRBJ2-3, with 7 nucleotides matching TRBD2. Germline V gene lookup returns CDR1 SGHRS and CDR2 YFSETQ. The CDR3 is 14 amino acids. With 3 bases clipped from V and 9 bases from J, the junction kept 10 bases outside the gene matches. As DNA, the CDR3 is TGCGCCAGCAGCTGGGGAGGGGAAAAAGGGACGCAGTATTTT. Protein product: CASSWGGEKGTQYF.